This TCR beta chain was recovered during a study of PD-1 blockade in classical Hodgkin lymphoma. Study observations and caveats: Similar baseline diversity was found in complete responders and newly diagnosed patients. The study reported lower baseline TCR diversity in newly diagnosed patients than in healthy donors. The causes of the repertoire differences, possibly disease activity or prior therapy, remain undefined.

Details on this clone: Its antigen remains unknown.

TCRdb's table, derived via immunoSEQ multiplex PCR, lists solely in-frame clones and lacks some. The data contain about 13,000 clones, approximately 90% of them seen just once; the ten biggest clones take up more than 20%. All patients relapsed after autologous stem cell transplantation, and brentuximab vedotin exposure varied. This clonotype was sampled from a human donor with classical Hodgkin lymphoma. The specimen was peripheral blood mononuclear cells (PBMCs), collected at baseline.

The DNA for the CDR3 is TGTGCCAGCAGCTTAGCGTGGACAGTAACCCCTGTAGCGGGAGCAGGCTACGAGCAGTACTTC. Amino acid sequence: CASSLAWTVTPVAGAGYEQYF. The J gene is TRBJ2-7, the V gene TRBV7-2, with 9 bases lining up with TRBD2. Germline assignment: CDR1 SGHTA and CDR2 FQGNSA. With 0 bases clipped from V and 3 bases from J, the junction kept 21 bases outside the gene matches. CDR3 length: 21 residues.